This record concerns one TCR beta chain sequence. The CDR3 totals 15 residues. Trimming cost V 4 bases and J 0 bases; bases outside gene matches: 2. Germline V lookup: CDR1 SGHRS, CDR2 YFSETQ. This record comes from a study of blood T cell repertoires in COVID-19. The overall study: Whether acute or convalescent, the COVID-19 samples came from the United States, Italy and Spain. T cells, B-cell-depleted T cells, or PBMCs provided the cDNA or gDNA that served as material.

How the authors handled the data: From reference gene primer amplification, estimates of nucleated cell counts were derived. Clones were sequenced by immunoSEQ multiplex PCR, and TCRdb holds only the in-frame ones, with some missing. V and J calls and clone size are given by that table; D and trimming were obtained from the DNA. The sample yields about 100,000 clones, 70% to 90% seen once. Sequencing was carried out using peripheral blood. The rearrangement joins TRBV5-1 to TRBJ2-2; TRBD1 agrees at 8 bases. The source of this sequence is a human donor in a cohort sampled during active COVID-19. CDR3 amino acids: CASSTGGSNTGELFF. Written as DNA, the CDR3 is TGCGCCAGCAGCACAGGGGGATCGAACACCGGGGAGCTGTTTTTT.